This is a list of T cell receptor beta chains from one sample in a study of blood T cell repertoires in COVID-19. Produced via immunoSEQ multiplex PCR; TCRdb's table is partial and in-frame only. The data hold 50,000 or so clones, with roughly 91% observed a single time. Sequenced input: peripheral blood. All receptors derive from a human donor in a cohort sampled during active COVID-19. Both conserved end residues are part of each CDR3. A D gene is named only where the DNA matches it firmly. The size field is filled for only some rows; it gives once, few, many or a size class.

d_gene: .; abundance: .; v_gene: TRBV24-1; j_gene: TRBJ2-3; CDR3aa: CATSDPQGTDTQYF; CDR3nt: TGTGCCACCAGTGACCCACAAGGCACAGATACGCAGTATTTT
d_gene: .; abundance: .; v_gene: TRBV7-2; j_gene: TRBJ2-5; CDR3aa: CASSFPGGTKGTQYF; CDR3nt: TGTGCCAGCAGCTTCCCTGGCGGGACCAAAGGGACCCAGTACTTC
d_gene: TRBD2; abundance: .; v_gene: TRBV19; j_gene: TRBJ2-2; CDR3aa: CASRGGRSTGELFF; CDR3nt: TGTGCCAGTAGGGGGGGGAGGAGCACCGGGGAGCTGTTTTTT
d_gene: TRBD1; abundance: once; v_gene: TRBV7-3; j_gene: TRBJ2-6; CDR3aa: CASSLTTGTGGSGANVLTF; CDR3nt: TGTGCCAGCAGCTTAACAACCGGGACAGGCGGTTCTGGGGCCAACGTCCTGACTTTC
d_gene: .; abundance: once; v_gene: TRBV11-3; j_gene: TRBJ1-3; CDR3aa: CASSLGVLGSSGNTIYF; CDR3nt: TGTGCCAGCAGCTTAGGGGTATTGGGCTCGTCGGGAAACACCATATATTTT
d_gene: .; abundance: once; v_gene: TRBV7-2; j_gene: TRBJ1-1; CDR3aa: CASSLESGADTEAFF; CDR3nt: TGTGCCAGCAGCTTAGAAAGCGGGGCGGACACTGAAGCTTTCTTT
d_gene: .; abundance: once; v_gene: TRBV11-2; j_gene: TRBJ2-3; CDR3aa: CASSLRRTGVTDTQYF; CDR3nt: TGTGCCAGCAGCCTAAGGAGGACGGGAGTTACAGATACGCAGTATTTT
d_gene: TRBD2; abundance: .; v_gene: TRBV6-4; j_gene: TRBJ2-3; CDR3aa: CASSDSSGGAADTQYF; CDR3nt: TGTGCCAGCAGTGACTCAAGCGGGGGGGCCGCAGATACGCAGTATTTT
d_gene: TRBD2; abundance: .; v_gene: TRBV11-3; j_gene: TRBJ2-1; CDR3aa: CASSQGLAGGRGEQFF; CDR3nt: TGTGCCAGCAGCCAGGGACTAGCGGGGGGGCGAGGTGAGCAGTTCTTC
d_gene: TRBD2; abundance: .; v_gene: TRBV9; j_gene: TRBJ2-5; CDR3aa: CASSIGTSGETQYF; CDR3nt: TGTGCCAGCAGTATAGGGACTAGCGGGGAGACCCAGTACTTC
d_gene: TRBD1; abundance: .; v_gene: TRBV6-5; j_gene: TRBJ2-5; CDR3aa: CAGAGRQGSWETQYF; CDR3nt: TGTGCCGGAGCAGGGAGACAGGGAAGTTGGGAGACCCAGTACTTC
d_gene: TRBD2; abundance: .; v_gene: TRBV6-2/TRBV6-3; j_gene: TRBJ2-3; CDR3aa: CASSPRTSGTADTQYF; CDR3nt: TGTGCCAGCAGCCCTCGGACTAGCGGGACAGCAGATACGCAGTATTTT
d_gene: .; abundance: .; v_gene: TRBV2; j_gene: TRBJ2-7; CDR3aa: CASRATEVAHEQYF; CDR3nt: TGTGCCAGCAGGGCGACAGAAGTGGCCCACGAGCAGTACTTC
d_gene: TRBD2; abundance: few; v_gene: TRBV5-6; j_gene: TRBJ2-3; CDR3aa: CASSPGLADRDTQYF; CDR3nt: TGTGCCAGCAGCCCGGGACTAGCTGACAGAGATACGCAGTATTTT
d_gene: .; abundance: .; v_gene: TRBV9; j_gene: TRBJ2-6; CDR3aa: CASSFRSSGANVLTF; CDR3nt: TGTGCCAGCAGTTTTAGAAGCTCTGGGGCCAACGTCCTGACTTTC
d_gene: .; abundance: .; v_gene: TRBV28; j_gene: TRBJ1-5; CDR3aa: CASVTGGQPQHF; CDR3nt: TGTGCCAGCGTTACGGGGGGGCAGCCCCAGCATTTT
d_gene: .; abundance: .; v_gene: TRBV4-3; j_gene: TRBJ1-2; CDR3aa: CASSQDNRLYGYTF; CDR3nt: TGCGCCAGCAGCCAAGATAACAGGCTCTATGGCTACACCTTC
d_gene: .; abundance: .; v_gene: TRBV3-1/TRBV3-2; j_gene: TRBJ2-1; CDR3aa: CAGRYRQGGNEQFF; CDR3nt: TGTGCCGGCAGGTATCGACAGGGAGGCAATGAGCAGTTCTTC
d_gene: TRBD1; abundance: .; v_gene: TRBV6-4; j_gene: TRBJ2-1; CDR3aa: CASSWTGEGNEQFF; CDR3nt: TGTGCCAGCAGTTGGACAGGGGAGGGCAATGAGCAGTTCTTC
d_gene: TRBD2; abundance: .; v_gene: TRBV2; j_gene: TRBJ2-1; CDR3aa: CASSGSGGPSYNEQFF; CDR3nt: TGTGCCAGCAGCGGTAGCGGGGGTCCCTCCTACAATGAGCAGTTCTTC
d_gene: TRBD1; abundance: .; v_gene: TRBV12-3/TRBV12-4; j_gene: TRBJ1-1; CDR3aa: CASSRQGWTEAFF; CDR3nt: TGTGCCAGCAGCCGACAGGGGTGGACTGAAGCTTTCTTT
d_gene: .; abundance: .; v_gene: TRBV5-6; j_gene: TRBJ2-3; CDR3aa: CASSLAGAQDTQYF; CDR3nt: TGTGCCAGCAGCTTGGCAGGGGCCCAAGATACGCAGTATTTT
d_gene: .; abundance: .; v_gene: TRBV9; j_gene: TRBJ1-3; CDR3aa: CASSVTRQAASGNTIYF; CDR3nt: TGTGCCAGCAGCGTAACCCGACAGGCCGCGTCTGGAAACACCATATATTTT
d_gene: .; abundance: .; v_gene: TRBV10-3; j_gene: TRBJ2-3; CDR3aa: CAISRTGDPTDTQYF; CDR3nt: TGTGCCATCAGCCGGACGGGGGATCCCACAGATACGCAGTATTTT
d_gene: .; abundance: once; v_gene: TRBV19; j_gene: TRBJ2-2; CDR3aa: CASSIYPSFTGELFF; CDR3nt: TGTGCCAGTAGTATATATCCTAGTTTCACCGGGGAGCTGTTTTTT
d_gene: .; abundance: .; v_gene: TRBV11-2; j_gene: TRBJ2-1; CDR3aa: CASSLGLGSGSSYNEQFF; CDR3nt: TGTGCCAGCAGCTTAGGCCTGGGTAGCGGCAGCTCCTACAATGAGCAGTTCTTC
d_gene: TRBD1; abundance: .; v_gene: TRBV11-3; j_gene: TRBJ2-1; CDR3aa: CASSLEVGGFDGVNEQFF; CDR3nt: TGTGCCAGCAGCTTAGAGGTAGGGGGCTTTGATGGGGTCAATGAGCAGTTCTTC
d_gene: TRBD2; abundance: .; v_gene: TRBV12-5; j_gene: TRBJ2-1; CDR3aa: CASGTSGRARYEQFF; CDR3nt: TGTGCTAGTGGGACTAGCGGGAGGGCCAGGTATGAGCAGTTCTTC
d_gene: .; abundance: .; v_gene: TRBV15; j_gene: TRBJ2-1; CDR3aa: CATSRGTGLNEQFF; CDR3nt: TGTGCCACCAGCAGAGGGACCGGACTCAATGAGCAGTTCTTC
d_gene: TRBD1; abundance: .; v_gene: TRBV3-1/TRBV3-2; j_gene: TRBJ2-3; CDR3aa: CASSSGQGLDTQYF; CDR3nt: TGTGCCAGCAGTTCCGGACAGGGTCTAGATACGCAGTATTTT
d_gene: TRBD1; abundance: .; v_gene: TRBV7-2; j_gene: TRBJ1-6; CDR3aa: CASRRDRMVNSPLHF; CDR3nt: TGTGCCAGCAGGCGGGACAGAATGGTCAATTCACCCCTCCACTTT
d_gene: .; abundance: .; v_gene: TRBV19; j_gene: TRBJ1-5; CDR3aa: CASSIDRLHNQPQHF; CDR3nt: TGTGCCAGTAGTATAGATCGACTCCACAATCAGCCCCAGCATTTT
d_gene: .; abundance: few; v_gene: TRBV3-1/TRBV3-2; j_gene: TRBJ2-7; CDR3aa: CASSQAGNEQYF; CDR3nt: TGTGCCAGCAGCCAAGCAGGAAACGAGCAGTACTTC
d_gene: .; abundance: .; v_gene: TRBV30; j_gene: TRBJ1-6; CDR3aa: CAWSGGTGNSPLHF; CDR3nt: TGTGCCTGGAGCGGGGGAACGGGAAATTCACCCCTCCACTTT
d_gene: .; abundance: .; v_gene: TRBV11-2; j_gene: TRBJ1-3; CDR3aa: CASSPQGSGNTIYF; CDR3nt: TGTGCCAGCAGCCCCCAGGGCTCTGGAAACACCATATATTTT
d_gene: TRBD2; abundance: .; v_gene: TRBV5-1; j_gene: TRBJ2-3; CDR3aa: CASSSGLAGGLTDTQYF; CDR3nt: TGCGCCAGCAGCTCGGGACTAGCGGGGGGGCTCACAGATACGCAGTATTTT
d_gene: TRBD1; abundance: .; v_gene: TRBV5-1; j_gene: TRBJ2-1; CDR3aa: CASSTSGRGEQFF; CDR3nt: TGCGCCAGCAGCACCTCGGGCAGGGGGGAGCAGTTCTTC
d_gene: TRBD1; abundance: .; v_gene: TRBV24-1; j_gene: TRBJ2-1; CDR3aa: CATSDPTGEVRNEQFF; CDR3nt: TGTGCCACCAGTGATCCGACAGGGGAGGTAAGGAATGAGCAGTTCTTC
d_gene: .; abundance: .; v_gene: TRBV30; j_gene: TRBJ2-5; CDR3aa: CAWSVLPETQYF; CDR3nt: TGTGCCTGGAGTGTACTTCCGGAGACCCAGTACTTC
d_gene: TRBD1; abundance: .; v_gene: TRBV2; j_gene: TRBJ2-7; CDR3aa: CASRGTGAYEQYF; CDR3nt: TGTGCCAGCAGAGGGACAGGGGCCTACGAGCAGTACTTC
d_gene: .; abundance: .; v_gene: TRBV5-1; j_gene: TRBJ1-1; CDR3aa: CASSLQGGGKDTEAFF; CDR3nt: TGCGCCAGCAGCCTACAGGGCGGTGGAAAGGACACTGAAGCTTTCTTT
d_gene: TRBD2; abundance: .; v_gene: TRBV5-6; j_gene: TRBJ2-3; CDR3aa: CASSSGLATSSTDTQYF; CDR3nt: TGTGCCAGCAGCTCCGGACTAGCGACTTCTAGCACAGATACGCAGTATTTT
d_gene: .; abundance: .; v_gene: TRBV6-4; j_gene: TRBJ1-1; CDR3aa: CASRLGEGNTEAFF; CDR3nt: TGTGCCAGCAGGTTAGGGGAGGGGAACACTGAAGCTTTCTTT
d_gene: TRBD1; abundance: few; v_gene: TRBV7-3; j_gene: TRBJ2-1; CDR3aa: CASSLMGTGRDNEQFF; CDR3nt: TGTGCCAGCAGCTTAATGGGGACAGGGAGAGACAATGAGCAGTTCTTC
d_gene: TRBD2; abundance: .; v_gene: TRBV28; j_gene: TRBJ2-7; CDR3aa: CASSSPGLTYEQYF; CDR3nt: TGTGCCAGCAGTTCGCCGGGACTAACCTACGAGCAGTACTTC
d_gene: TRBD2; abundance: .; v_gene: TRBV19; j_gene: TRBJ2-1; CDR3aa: CASRTSGRDEQFF; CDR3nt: TGTGCCAGTAGGACTAGCGGGAGGGATGAGCAGTTCTTC
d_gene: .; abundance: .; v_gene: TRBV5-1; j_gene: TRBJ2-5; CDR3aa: CASSLPGFRETQYF; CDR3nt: TGCGCCAGCAGCCTACCGGGGTTTCGGGAGACCCAGTACTTC
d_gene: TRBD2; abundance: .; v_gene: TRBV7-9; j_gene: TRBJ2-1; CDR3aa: CASSLIGTRGEQFF; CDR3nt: TGTGCCAGCAGCTTAATAGGGACTAGGGGTGAGCAGTTCTTC
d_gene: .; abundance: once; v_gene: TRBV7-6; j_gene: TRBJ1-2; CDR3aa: CASSPHEGVAYGYTF; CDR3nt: TGTGCCAGCAGCCCGCATGAAGGGGTAGCCTATGGCTACACCTTC
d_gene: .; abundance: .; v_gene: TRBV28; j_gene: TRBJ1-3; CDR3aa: CATSLSGNTIYF; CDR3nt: TGTGCCACCTCCCTCTCTGGAAACACCATATATTTT
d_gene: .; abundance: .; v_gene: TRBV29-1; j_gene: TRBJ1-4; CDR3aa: CSVEEEATNEKLFF; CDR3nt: TGCAGCGTTGAAGAGGAGGCAACTAATGAAAAACTGTTTTTT
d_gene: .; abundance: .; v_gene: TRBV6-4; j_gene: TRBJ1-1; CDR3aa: CASRRGTEAFF; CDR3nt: TGTGCCAGCAGGCGGGGGACTGAAGCTTTCTTT
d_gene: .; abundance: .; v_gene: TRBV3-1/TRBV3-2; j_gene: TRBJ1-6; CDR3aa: CASSPQWSGSPLHF; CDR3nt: TGTGCCAGCAGCCCCCAGTGGAGCGGATCACCCCTCCACTTT
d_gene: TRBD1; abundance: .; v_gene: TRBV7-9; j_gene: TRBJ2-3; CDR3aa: CASTRQGYTDTQYF; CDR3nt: TGTGCCAGCACCAGACAGGGGTACACAGATACGCAGTATTTT
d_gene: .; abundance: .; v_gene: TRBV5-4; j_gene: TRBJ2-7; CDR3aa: CASSVQGGGNYEQYF; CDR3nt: TGTGCCAGCAGCGTCCAAGGGGGCGGGAACTACGAGCAGTACTTC